These 25 T cell receptor beta chains were all obtained from the same sample, sequenced in a study of CD8 T cells in Susac syndrome. RNA was extracted with the RNeasy kit, and a quantity of about 0.45 to 1 ug was reverse transcribed using random hexamers. TCRdb recomputed calls from the immunoSEQ multiplex PCR reads with MiXCR, one row per CDR3 protein. The data hold roughly 200,000 distinct CDR3 sequences, with about 94% observed a single time. The material sequenced was CD4+ T cells from PBMCs. Receptors originate from a human donor in good health.

The V gene is TRBV20-1, the J gene TRBJ2-7; D possibly corresponds to TRBD2 (6 bases). The V gene's germline CDR1 is DFQATT and CDR2 SNEGSKA (reference sequence). V gave up 5 bases and J gave up 0 bases, with 11 bases separating them. There are 13 residues in the CDR3. The CDR3 here is CSAYRDSSYEQYF. CDR3 in DNA: TGCAGTGCTTACCGGGACTCCTCCTACGAGCAGTACTTC.

The CDR3 here is CASTSGYFYEQYF. CDR3 nucleotides: TGTGCCAGCACCTCGGGGTATTTCTACGAGCAGTACTTC. This chain uses TRBV28 with TRBJ2-7, with TRBD2 as a possible D gene (5 bases). Trimming stripped 7 bases from V and 3 bases from J, with 13 bases between. The CDR3 spans 13 residues. Germline CDR1 reads MDHEN; CDR2 reads SYDVKM.

The V gene is TRBV7-2, the J gene TRBJ2-7, with a tentative D call TRBD2 (5 bases). The CDR3 covers 13 residues. The V end lost 7 bases, the J end lost 6 bases, and 16 bases lay between the germline ends. Germline V gene sequence: CDR1 SGHTA, CDR2 FQGNSA. The CDR3 loop reads CASNHGGPSEQYF. The CDR3 coding sequence is TGTGCCAGCAACCATGGAGGTCCCTCCGAGCAGTACTTC.

CDR3 nucleotides: TGCAGTGCGCAGCCCCCCACTCATCAGCCCCAGCATTTT. Residues: CSAQPPTHQPQHF. The chain employs TRBV20-1 and TRBJ1-5; no definite D call. CDR3 length: 13 residues. Trimming removed 6 bases at V and 5 bases at J, with 14 bases between. CDR1 is DFQATT and CDR2 is SNEGSKA in the germline V gene (reference sequence).

The chain combines TRBV20-1 with TRBJ1-1; 8 bases fit TRBD1. Germline V gene data show CDR1 as DFQATT and CDR2 as SNEGSKA (reference sequence). The V and J ends lost 1 base and 6 bases, in that order; junction bases with no gene match: 10. This CDR3 has 15 residues. The CDR3 region is CSARANRGMGAEAFF. The CDR3 DNA reads as TGCAGTGCTAGAGCCAACAGGGGGATGGGGGCTGAAGCTTTCTTT.

The rearrangement joins TRBV28 to TRBJ1-5; 8 bases are a match to TRBD1. V lost 7 bases and J lost 6; bases outside the gene matches: 2. Germline loops: CDR1 MDHEN, CDR2 SYDVKM. The CDR3 is 12 amino acids. The CDR3 region is CASTGGGQPQHF. CDR3 DNA: TGTGCCAGCACAGGGGGCGGTCAGCCCCAGCATTTT.

The chain uses TRBV15 and TRBJ2-1; a possible D gene is TRBD2 (6 bases). CDR1 is LNHNV, CDR2 YYDKDF, per germline (reference sequence). Between the trimmed V and J ends, which lost 1 base and 16 bases, there was a span of 20 bases. The CDR3 runs to 14 residues. The CDR3 loop reads CATSRGWGGIERFF. CDR3 nucleotide sequence: TGTGCCACCAGCAGAGGGTGGGGCGGGATTGAGCGTTTCTTC. The complete variable domain, with remaining parts taken from reference TRBV15 and TRBJ2-1, reads DAMVIQNPRYQVTQFGKPVTLSCSQTLNHNVMYWYQQKSSQAPKLLFHYYDKDFNNEADTPDNFQSRRPNTSFCFLDIRSPGLGDTAMYLCATSRGWGGIERFFGPGTRLTVL.

V and J are TRBV7-9 and TRBJ2-5; D remains ambiguous. Germline V CDR1 and CDR2: SEHNR, FQNEAQ (reference sequence). This CDR3 contains 15 residues. V was cut by 5 bases and J by 3 bases, with 16 bases left in between. The CDR3 loop reads CASSRLRDLEETQYF. The CDR3 DNA is TGTGCCAGCAGCCGACTTAGGGATTTAGAAGAGACCCAGTACTTC.

The rearrangement joins TRBV28 to TRBJ2-1; a weak D match, TRBD2 (5 bases). Trimming stripped 7 bases from V and 10 bases from J, with 11 bases between. Per the germline V gene, CDR1 is MDHEN and CDR2 is SYDVKM. This CDR3 region has 11 residues. In DNA form, the CDR3 reads TGTGCCAGCACAAGGGAGCAGGAGCAGTTCTTC. Translation gives CASTREQEQFF.

The chain couples TRBV27 to TRBJ2-1; possibly TRBD1 for D (5 bases). The V end was cut by 6 bases, the J end by 8 bases, with 11 bases between. The CDR3 is made up of 12 amino acids. Germline V lookup: CDR1 MNHEY, CDR2 SMNVEV (reference sequence). CDR3 coding DNA: TGTGCCAGCAGGACAGATCACGATGAGCAGTTCTTC. Translation gives CASRTDHDEQFF.

V and J are TRBV7-9 and TRBJ2-1; 8 nucleotides line up with TRBD1. Germline CDR1 reads SEHNR; CDR2 reads FQNEAQ (reference sequence). The V gene end was trimmed by 8 bases and the J gene end by 4 bases; junction bases not matched to a gene: 1. This CDR3 contains 12 residues. The CDR3 reads CASGDRYNEQFF. The CDR3 bases are TGTGCCAGCGGGGACAGGTACAATGAGCAGTTCTTC.

This clonotype was seen just once. The chain combines TRBV20-1 with TRBJ1-5; D is uncertain. CDR1 is DFQATT, CDR2 SNEGSKA, per germline (reference sequence). This CDR3 has 14 amino acids. V was clipped by 2 bases and J by 6 bases, with 14 bases between them. In DNA, the CDR3 is TGCAGTGCTAGATCGGGAGAAGCAGCTCAGCCCCAGCATTTT. Protein: CSARSGEAAQPQHF.

This chain connects TRBV20-1 to TRBJ1-2; unclear D gene. Deletions cut 1 base from V and 7 bases from J, with 10 bases between. Germline V gene data show CDR1 as DFQATT and CDR2 as SNEGSKA (reference sequence). The CDR3 totals 12 residues. CDR3 nucleotides: TGCAGTGCTAGAGGTCTGGTTTCTGGCTACACCTTC. Translating it yields CSARGLVSGYTF.

The chain carries TRBV12-3 or TRBV12-4 and TRBJ2-7; weak D call: TRBD2 (6 bases). The V end was cut by 1 base, the J end by 2 bases, with 9 bases between. CDR3 length: 14 residues. This CDR3 is CASSLGGGTYEQYF. Here the CDR3 DNA reads TGTGCCAGCAGTTTAGGAGGAGGGACCTACGAGCAGTACTTC.

The gene calls are TRBV23-1 and TRBJ2-7; no reliable D call. TRBV23-1 is an ORF for which the function is uncertain. V dropped 0 bases and J dropped 2 bases, with 8 bases sitting between them. The CDR3 covers 14 residues. Here the CDR3 DNA reads TGCGCCAGCAGTCAATCGGACGATACCTACGAGCAGTACTTC. This translates into CASSQSDDTYEQYF.

The gene calls are TRBV7-9 and TRBJ2-5, with D tentatively TRBD2 (6 bases). Germline CDR1 reads SEHNR; CDR2 reads FQNEAQ (reference sequence). CDR3 size: 13 residues. V lost 5 bases, J lost 3 bases, and 10 bases lay in between. The CDR3 region has the DNA TGTGCCAGCAGCCCTATAGCGGAAGAGACCCAGTACTTC. The encoded protein is CASSPIAEETQYF. The full variable domain, with the rest looked up from reference TRBV7-9 and TRBJ2-5, is DTGVSQNPRHKITKRGQNVTFRCDPISEHNRLYWYRQTLGQGPEFLTYFQNEAQLEKSRLLSDRFSAERPKGSFSTLEIQRTEQGDSAMYLCASSPIAEETQYFGPGTRLLVL.

The chain is built from TRBV9 and TRBJ2-3; 8 nucleotides agree with TRBD1. CDR1 and CDR2 (germline): SGDLS, YYNGEE. The CDR3 is made up of 15 amino acids. V was clipped by 3 bases and J by 2 bases; unmatched bases: 5. The CDR3 region is CASSGWTGFTDTQYF. In DNA form, the CDR3 reads TGTGCCAGCAGCGGGTGGACAGGGTTCACAGATACGCAGTATTTT.

The rearrangement links TRBV7-9 to TRBJ2-5; no firm D call. The CDR3 is made up of 12 amino acids. In germline, CDR1 is SEHNR, CDR2 FQNEAQ (reference sequence). V lost 4 bases, J lost 3 bases, and 6 bases lay in between. This CDR3 reads CASSSVEETQYF. CDR3 DNA sequence: TGTGCCAGCAGCTCAGTCGAAGAGACCCAGTACTTC.

This chain joins TRBV20-1 and TRBJ1-4; a weak D match, TRBD1 (6 bases). The CDR3 contains 15 residues. Germline assignment: CDR1 DFQATT and CDR2 SNEGSKA (reference sequence). Trimming cost V 3 bases and J 0 bases, with 11 bases left between them. The CDR3 region has the DNA TGCAGTGCTAGCCAGGGGATGGCAACTAATGAAAAACTGTTTTTT. Translated, it gives CSASQGMATNEKLFF.

V usage is TRBV29-1 and J usage is TRBJ1-5; a weak D match, TRBD1 (6 bases). CDR3 length: 14 amino acids. The germline V gene has CDR1 SQVTM and CDR2 ANQGSEA. V was shortened by 7 bases and J by 2 bases, with 15 bases between the two germline ends. The CDR3: CSASVGGGNQPQHF. The CDR3 region has the DNA TGCAGCGCGTCCGTCGGGGGCGGCAATCAGCCCCAGCATTTT.

The genes are TRBV9 and TRBJ2-1; 8 bases align to TRBD1. The junction had 13 bases not matched to a gene; V was cut back by 6 bases and J by 5 bases. The germline CDR1 and CDR2 sequences are SGDLS and YYNGEE. This CDR3 is built from 16 residues. This chain's CDR3 is CASTKGAGQAHNEQFF. The CDR3 DNA reads TGTGCCAGCACCAAAGGGGCGGGACAGGCTCACAATGAGCAGTTCTTC. Based on the CDR3 plus reference TRBV9 and TRBJ2-1, the full variable domain is DSGVTQTPKHLITATGQRVTLRCSPRSGDLSVYWYQQSLDQGLQFLIQYYNGEERAKGNILERFSAQQFPDLHSELNLSSLELGDSALYFCASTKGAGQAHNEQFFGPGTRLTVL.

The V gene is TRBV24-1, the J gene TRBJ2-1; possibly TRBD1 for D (6 bases). Germline CDR1 reads KGHDR; CDR2 reads SFDVKD. Between the trimmed V and J ends, which lost 1 base and 3 bases, there was a span of 12 bases. The CDR3 spans 16 residues. CDR3 nucleotide sequence: TGTGCCACCAGTGATTTCCGGCAGGGGCTCTACAATGAGCAGTTCTTC. It yields the protein CATSDFRQGLYNEQFF.

V gene TRBV15 combines with J gene TRBJ2-5, with 7 nucleotides matching TRBD2. V shed 4 bases, J shed 3 bases, and the junction held 11 bases outside the gene matches. This CDR3 comprises 16 residues. Germline V lookup: CDR1 LNHNV, CDR2 YYDKDF (reference sequence). As DNA, the CDR3 is TGTGCCACCAGCAAGGCGCTGGCTAGCGGAAAAGAGACCCAGTACTTC. Its protein product is CATSKALASGKETQYF. The whole variable domain, remainder taken from reference TRBV15 and TRBJ2-5, is DAMVIQNPRYQVTQFGKPVTLSCSQTLNHNVMYWYQQKSSQAPKLLFHYYDKDFNNEADTPDNFQSRRPNTSFCFLDIRSPGLGDTAMYLCATSKALASGKETQYFGPGTRLLVL.

The rearrangement uses TRBV28 and TRBJ2-3; 9 nucleotides match TRBD1. V gave up 10 bases and J gave up 8 bases; unmatched junction bases: 4. This CDR3 is 11 amino acids long. Per germline, CDR1 MDHEN and CDR2 SYDVKM. CDR3 sequence reads: CATSTGGTQYF. The CDR3 DNA reads TGTGCCACCTCGACAGGGGGTACGCAGTATTTT. The full variable domain, in which reference TRBV28 and TRBJ2-3 provide the parts outside the CDR3, is DVKVTQSSRYLVKRTGEKVFLECVQDMDHENMFWYRQDPGLGLRLIYFSYDVKMKEKGDIPEGYSVSREKKERFSLILESASTNQTSMYLCATSTGGTQYFGPGTRLTVL.

This chain uses TRBV7-9 with TRBJ2-2; D gene ambiguous. Germline CDR1 is SEHNR and CDR2 is FQNEAQ (reference sequence). The CDR3 spans 16 residues. V lost 1 base, J lost 2 bases, and 11 bases lay in between. As DNA, the CDR3 is TGTGCCAGCAGCTTAGAATTTGCGTATAACACCGGGGAGCTGTTTTTT. It specifies CASSLEFAYNTGELFF.